Following are 4 T cell receptor beta chains from one sample sequenced in a study of preoperative IRX-2 immunotherapy in early breast cancer (dated by TCRdb to between 2019 and 2020). The treatment or condition label, as the study defines it: preoperative locoregional IRX-2 cytokine immunotherapy. Libraries were built with the immunoSEQ multiplex PCR assay. The table was pulled from immuneACCESS by TCRdb, which kept in-frame rearrangements only. Such tables lose some clones; where checked, under half of the loss comes from unresolved V genes, and the rest has no known cause. The sample table contains roughly 23,000 clones; only one count was recorded for roughly nine tenths of them. Of the sample, about 9.4% falls within the top ten clones. The sample in question was tumor tissue, obtained after IRX-2 immunotherapy. The receptors were sampled from a human donor with breast cancer.

The chain uses TRBV2 and TRBJ1-5; D not resolved. The CDR3 spans 15 residues. The germline V and J ends were trimmed by 5 bases and 2 bases, with 13 bases remaining between them. CDR1 and CDR2 from the germline V gene are SNHLY and FYNNEI. The CDR3 loop reads CASSPWTVGNQPQHF. In DNA form, the CDR3 reads TGTGCCAGCAGTCCCTGGACGGTAGGCAATCAGCCCCAGCATTTT.

The rearrangement uses TRBV27 and TRBJ2-5, with 8 bases that match TRBD1. Trimming removed 10 bases from V and 4 bases from J; junction bases left unmatched: 8. The CDR3 loop spans 13 amino acids. The germline V gene encodes CDR1 MNHEY and CDR2 SMNVEV (reference sequence). The CDR3 DNA reads TGTGCCATCATGAAACAGGGGGGAGAGACCCAGTACTTC. This codes for CAIMKQGGETQYF.

This clone was seen just once. The chain is built from TRBV7-9 and TRBJ2-3; D uncertain. V shed 5 bases and J shed 2 bases, with 8 bases lying between them. The CDR3 runs 13 residues. CDR1 and CDR2 (germline): SEHNR, FQNEAQ (reference sequence). CDR3 DNA sequence: TGTGCCAGCAGCCCCGCCGCCACAGATACGCAGTATTTT. Translation: CASSPAATDTQYF.

The rearrangement uses TRBV19 and TRBJ1-1; 7 bases map to TRBD1. The CDR3 consists of 12 residues. Per the germline V gene, CDR1 is LNHDA and CDR2 is SQIVND (reference sequence). Here the CDR3 reads CGHLQGDTEAFF. CDR3 DNA sequence: TGTGGCCACCTTCAGGGGGACACTGAAGCTTTCTTT.